This T cell receptor (beta chain) appears in the sequencing data of a study of blood T cell repertoires in COVID-19. Ages ranged from about 18 to 89 years, with residence in approximately 23 US areas. Clinical history reported by participants formed the basis on which cohorts were assigned. The method was immunoSEQ multiplex PCR; TCRdb's version includes in-frame clones alone and lacks a portion of them. Found here are around 280,000 clones, nearly 90% of them singletons; the top ten hold 1.7%. Germline assignment: CDR1 MDHEN and CDR2 SYDVKM. The CDR3 is 14 residues long. Deletions cut 1 base from V and 5 bases from J, with 9 bases between. Of note for this clone: Other DNA sequences from this sample encode an identical CDR3 as well.

The genes are TRBV28 and TRBJ2-1, with TRBD2 as a possible D gene (6 bases). This sequence originates from a woman between 18 and 29 years old with acute COVID-19. Sequencing was done on a sample of PBMCs or T cells enriched from blood (not recorded which). Here the CDR3 DNA reads TGTGCCAGCAGTTTATCCGGCGGGGACAATGAGCAGTTCTTC. Its protein product is CASSLSGGDNEQFF.